The 31 T cell receptor beta chains below were found in one sample sequenced in a study of blood T cell repertoires in COVID-19. The repertoire was sequenced with immunoSEQ multiplex PCR; TCRdb's copy has only in-frame clones and lacks some. Of a few hundred thousand clones listed, approximately 87% are singletons. The sequencing sample was made of PBMCs or T cells enriched from blood (not recorded which). The receptor set was obtained from a middle-aged man in a cohort exposed to, infected with or recovered from COVID-19 (not recorded which).

CDR3 region: CASSQKYNTGQFSYEQYF. CDR3 bases: TGTGCCAGCAGCCAAAAATATAACACAGGGCAATTTTCCTACGAGCAGTACTTC. The chain is built from TRBV2 and TRBJ2-7, with D perhaps matching TRBD1 (6 bases). V dropped 6 bases and J dropped 1 base, with 25 bases sitting between them. This CDR3 is 18 amino acids long. Germline CDR1 and CDR2: SNHLY and FYNNEI.

The chain combines TRBV5-4 with TRBJ2-2, with TRBD2 identical over 7 bases. After removal of 1 base from V and 6 bases from J, the junction contained 9 bases not matched to a gene. This CDR3 is 16 amino acids long. The V gene's germline CDR1 is SGHNT and CDR2 YYREEE (reference sequence). CDR3 bases: TGTGCCAGCAGCTTGCAGGCTAGCGGAAGGGCCGGGGAGCTGTTTTTT. Its translation: CASSLQASGRAGELFF.

The chain couples TRBV12-5 to TRBJ1-5; TRBD1 is a possible D gene (5 bases). The germline V and J ends were trimmed by 7 bases and 3 bases, with 13 bases remaining between them. The germline V gene has CDR1 LGHNT and CDR2 FRNRAP. The CDR3 is 14 residues long. The CDR3 nucleotides read TGTGCTAGTGCCGCCGACAGCACCAATCAGCCCCAGCATTTT. This gives the protein CASAADSTNQPQHF.

This rearrangement joins TRBV4-2 to TRBJ2-2; D is perhaps TRBD2 (5 bases). Trimming cost V 0 bases and J 5 bases, with 13 bases left between them. Germline V gene sequence: CDR1 LGHNA, CDR2 YNFKEQ. CDR3 length: 16 amino acids. The CDR3 spells CASSQDPSQLTGELFF. Written as DNA, the CDR3 is TGTGCCAGCAGCCAAGATCCTAGCCAACTAACCGGGGAGCTGTTTTTT.

This chain joins TRBV2 and TRBJ2-5, with 7 bases fitting TRBD1. The CDR3 is 14 residues long. The V gene end was trimmed by 6 bases and the J gene end by 2 bases; junction bases not matched to a gene: 6. Germline CDR1 is SNHLY and CDR2 is FYNNEI. CDR3 loop: CASSPTGLQETQYF. For the CDR3, the DNA is TGTGCCAGCAGCCCGACAGGGCTGCAAGAGACCCAGTACTTC. The entire variable domain, with the rest obtained from reference TRBV2 and TRBJ2-5, is as follows: EPEVTQTPSHQVTQMGQEVILRCVPISNHLYFYWYRQILGQKVEFLVSFYNNEISEKSEIFDDQFSVERPDGSNFTLKIRSTKLEDSAMYFCASSPTGLQETQYFGPGTRLLVL.

In this sample, this clone turned up once. This chain uses TRBV5-1 with TRBJ2-7; possibly TRBD2 for D (6 bases). Trimming took off 2 bases at V and 4 bases at J, with 16 bases between the two ends. CDR3 length: 15 amino acids. Germline CDR1 SGHRS, CDR2 YFSETQ. DNA for the CDR3: TGCGCCAGCAGCTTTGGGGAGGCGAACCAATACGAGCAGTACTTC. Its translation is CASSFGEANQYEQYF.

The rearrangement links TRBV11-3 to TRBJ2-1, with D hard to call. The CDR3 consists of 14 residues. V gave up 5 bases and J gave up 9 bases, with 17 bases separating them. Germline V gene lookup returns CDR1 SGHNT and CDR2 YENEEA. CDR3 in DNA: TGTGCCAGCAGCCCCCGTTGGAGTAGCTCTGAGCAGTTCTTC. It specifies CASSPRWSSSEQFF.

The rearrangement joins TRBV18 to TRBJ1-4; TRBD1 aligns across 11 bases. V was pared by 2 bases and J by 8 bases, with 4 bases of the junction left unmatched. Germline CDR1 reads KGHSH; CDR2 reads LQKENI. The CDR3 loop spans 15 amino acids. This chain's CDR3 is CASSPRTGGQEKLFF. The DNA of the CDR3 is TGTGCCAGCTCACCAAGGACAGGGGGCCAGGAAAAACTGTTTTTT.

The rearrangement links TRBV6-5 to TRBJ1-5; D perhaps matches TRBD1 (6 bases). The CDR3 length is 13 residues. V was pared by 6 bases and J by 6 bases, with 12 bases between. CDR1 is MNHEY and CDR2 is SVGAGI in the germline V gene. CDR3: CASRTGPGQPQHF. The CDR3 region has the DNA TGTGCCAGCAGAACAGGGCCGGGTCAGCCCCAGCATTTT.

The chain links TRBV5-1 to TRBJ2-7, with 7 bases identical to TRBD2. Germline assignment: CDR1 SGHRS and CDR2 YFSETQ. The length of the CDR3 is 16 residues. Trimming at V came to 0 bases and at J to 4 bases, leaving 10 bases not matched to a gene. Written as DNA, the CDR3 is TGCGCCAGCAGCTTGGTCATGGGGCTAGCGGCTTACGAGCAGTACTTC. Protein product: CASSLVMGLAAYEQYF.

This clone came up once. The gene calls are TRBV3-1 (or the pseudogene TRBV3-2) and TRBJ2-1; D is perhaps TRBD1 (5 bases). CDR3 length: 12 residues. Germline loops: CDR1 LGHDT, CDR2 YNNKEL (reference sequence). V gave up 6 bases and J gave up 12 bases, with 15 bases separating them. CDR3 sequence (DNA): TGTGCCAGCAGTATTCAGGGTTATTCGCAGTTCTTC. Translating it yields CASSIQGYSQFF.

The chain is built from TRBV3-1 (or the pseudogene TRBV3-2) and TRBJ2-1; D possibly corresponds to TRBD2 (5 bases). Per the germline V gene, CDR1 is LGHDT and CDR2 is YNNKEL (reference sequence). V lost 0 bases, J lost 2 bases, and 14 bases lay in between. There are 17 residues in the CDR3. The CDR3 nucleotides read TGTGCCAGCAGCCAAGATCTTAGACTAAAGACCTACAATGAGCAGTTCTTC. Translating gives CASSQDLRLKTYNEQFF.

The chain couples TRBV20-1 to TRBJ2-7; TRBD2 matches at 11 bases. Germline V gene lookup returns CDR1 DFQATT and CDR2 SNEGSKA (reference sequence). This CDR3 has 15 amino acids. With V trimmed by 6 bases and J by 3 bases, 10 bases remained unmatched. The CDR3 bases are TGCAGTGCCAGTCCCGGGACTAGCGGAATCTACGAGCAGTACTTC. Encoded protein: CSASPGTSGIYEQYF.

The DNA of the CDR3 is TGTGCCAGCAGCCGAACTAGCGTAAGGGATGAGCAGTTCTTC. Translation gives CASSRTSVRDEQFF. The J gene is TRBJ2-1, the V gene TRBV28, with 7 positions matching TRBD2. Losses at the gene ends were 6 bases for V and 8 bases for J; bases not matched to a gene: 10. Germline CDR1 reads MDHEN; CDR2 reads SYDVKM. This CDR3 has 14 amino acids.

This sequence joins TRBV5-1 and TRBJ2-1, with D hard to call. The CDR3 has 15 residues. The V and J ends lost 2 bases and 0 bases respectively, with 9 bases between them. CDR1 and CDR2 (germline): SGHRS, YFSETQ. The CDR3 here is CASSFGLSSYNEQFF. CDR3 in DNA: TGCGCCAGCAGCTTCGGTCTCTCCTCCTACAATGAGCAGTTCTTC. Full variable domain (rest looked up from reference TRBV5-1 and TRBJ2-1): KAGVTQTPRYLIKTRGQQVTLSCSPISGHRSVSWYQQTPGQGLQFLFEYFSETQRNKGNFPGRFSGRQFSNSRSEMNVSTLELGDSALYLCASSFGLSSYNEQFFGPGTRLTVL.

This chain uses TRBV28 with TRBJ2-7; 8 positions agree with TRBD1. V lost 4 bases and J lost 2; bases outside the gene matches: 7. Germline V CDR1 and CDR2: MDHEN, SYDVKM. The CDR3 has 15 amino acids. This CDR3 is CASSSPRTGTYEQYF. The DNA for the CDR3 is TGTGCCAGCAGTTCCCCGCGGACAGGGACCTACGAGCAGTACTTC. The whole variable domain, remainder taken from reference TRBV28 and TRBJ2-7, is DVKVTQSSRYLVKRTGEKVFLECVQDMDHENMFWYRQDPGLGLRLIYFSYDVKMKEKGDIPEGYSVSREKKERFSLILESASTNQTSMYLCASSSPRTGTYEQYFGPGTRLTVT.

The rearrangement links TRBV7-2 to TRBJ1-4; D is uncertain. This CDR3 contains 14 residues. From germline, CDR1 is SGHTA and CDR2 FQGNSA. Trimming cost V 5 bases and J 3 bases, with 10 bases left between them. CDR3 sequence (DNA): TGTGCCAGCAGCCCCCGAGTAGCTAATGAAAAACTGTTTTTT. Encoded protein: CASSPRVANEKLFF.

The rearrangement uses TRBV9 and TRBJ1-2; perhaps TRBD1 as D (6 bases). CDR3 length equals 12 residues. V was cut by 1 base and J by 7 bases, with 8 bases left in between. The germline V gene has CDR1 SGDLS and CDR2 YYNGEE. The CDR3: CASSVMGAGYTF. CDR3 nucleotides: TGTGCCAGCAGCGTAATGGGGGCTGGCTACACCTTC.

The chain combines TRBV5-4 with TRBJ2-3; D is unclear. The CDR3 sequence is 13 residues long. The germline CDR1 and CDR2 sequences are SGHNT and YYREEE (reference sequence). The ends were cut back, 4 bases at V and 2 bases at J, with 8 bases in the middle. The DNA of the CDR3 is TGTGCCAGCAGCCGTCAACACACAGATACGCAGTATTTT. This translates into CASSRQHTDTQYF.

The gene calls are TRBV19 and TRBJ1-5; D remains ambiguous. This CDR3 contains 14 residues. Between the trimmed V and J ends, which lost 4 bases and 4 bases, there was a span of 11 bases. In germline, CDR1 is LNHDA, CDR2 SQIVND (reference sequence). CDR3 DNA sequence: TGTGCCAGTAGTACCTTCGGGAGAAATCAGCCCCAGCATTTT. Translating gives CASSTFGRNQPQHF.

As regards this clone: The junction and the germline gene differ at one end; a read error may be behind it. The chain links TRBV2 to TRBJ2-7, with D unclear. Germline-derived CDR1 and CDR2 are SNHLY and FYNNEI. The CDR3 runs to 12 residues. DNA of the CDR3: TGTGCCAGCAGTGTTGGCGGTTACGTGCAGTACTTC. Translation: CASSVGGYVQYF.

The chain has TRBV6-5 and TRBJ2-2; 8 bases match TRBD2. Trimming cost V 8 bases and J 2 bases; bases outside gene matches: 4. This CDR3 comprises 14 residues. Germline CDR1 and CDR2: MNHEY and SVGAGI. This chain's CDR3 is CASQSGRNTGELFF. The CDR3 DNA reads as TGTGCCAGCCAAAGCGGGAGAAACACCGGGGAGCTGTTTTTT.

V and J are TRBV7-9 and TRBJ1-1; D gene unclear. Germline V gene lookup returns CDR1 SEHNR and CDR2 FQNEAQ (reference sequence). Deletions cut 2 bases from V and 5 bases from J, with 12 bases between. CDR3 size: 14 residues. The CDR3 nucleotides read TGTGCCAGCAGCTTAACACGGGAGAGAACTGAAGCTTTCTTT. Translation: CASSLTRERTEAFF.

The chain uses TRBV27 and TRBJ1-6; D may be TRBD1 (6 bases). The ends were cut back, 4 bases at V and 7 bases at J, with 17 bases in the middle. The CDR3 length is 16 residues. Germline loops: CDR1 MNHEY, CDR2 SMNVEV (reference sequence). The CDR3 region has the DNA TGTGCCAGCAGTTGGGTCACGGCAGGGGCGAATTCACCCCTCCACTTT. Its translation: CASSWVTAGANSPLHF.

J is TRBJ2-5 and V is TRBV30; TRBD1 might be the D (6 bases). The CDR3 runs to 14 residues. CDR1 is GTSNPN, CDR2 SVGIG, per germline (reference sequence). Trimming took 0 bases from V and 5 from J, leaving 13 bases between them. In DNA, the CDR3 is TGTGCCTGGAGTGTAGGGGGTAGTCGCGAGACCCAGTACTTC. Translated, it gives CAWSVGGSRETQYF.

The gene calls are TRBV5-1 and TRBJ2-1, with 9 bases identical to TRBD1. In germline, CDR1 is SGHRS, CDR2 YFSETQ. This CDR3 has 14 residues. The V segment lost 2 bases and the J segment 8 bases; nucleotides outside the gene matches: 5. CDR3: CASSFGTGIDEQFF. Written as DNA, the CDR3 is TGCGCCAGCAGCTTTGGGACAGGGATTGATGAGCAGTTCTTC.

The J gene is TRBJ1-1, the V gene TRBV6-4; tentatively, D is TRBD1 (6 bases). With 2 bases removed from V and 0 bases from J, the gap between germline ends came to 7 bases. The CDR3 loop spans 14 amino acids. Germline V gene lookup returns CDR1 MRHNA and CDR2 SNTAGT. The chain's CDR3 is CASSDTGMNTEAFF. Here the CDR3 DNA reads TGTGCCAGCAGTGACACAGGGATGAACACTGAAGCTTTCTTT.

The chain joins TRBV6-5 to TRBJ2-3, with a weak D call TRBD1 (5 bases). From germline, CDR1 is MNHEY and CDR2 SVGAGI. V lost 2 bases and J lost 2, with 11 bases in between. The CDR3 runs 15 residues. In DNA form, the CDR3 reads TGTGCCAGCAGTTACGGGCAGGGCAACACAGATACGCAGTATTTT. It translates to CASSYGQGNTDTQYF.

This clone was recorded only once. The CDR3 spells CASRSGQGYEQYF. The CDR3 nucleotides are TGTGCCAGCAGATCGGGACAGGGCTACGAGCAGTACTTC. The chain recombines TRBV7-9 with TRBJ2-7; 9 bases align to TRBD1. The CDR3 contains 13 residues. V lost 6 bases and J lost 3; bases outside the gene matches: 3. The germline V gene encodes CDR1 SEHNR and CDR2 FQNEAQ (reference sequence).

The rearrangement links TRBV18 to TRBJ2-7; 8 positions match TRBD1. The germline CDR1 and CDR2 sequences are KGHSH and LQKENI. The CDR3 is 16 amino acids. V shed 0 bases and J 6 bases; nucleotides not matched to a gene: 10. CDR3 sequence: CASSPPGTGGALEQYF. In DNA, the CDR3 is TGTGCCAGCTCACCACCCGGGACAGGTGGGGCCCTCGAGCAGTACTTC.

The genes are TRBV10-3 and TRBJ2-7; D perhaps matches TRBD2 (6 bases). V lost 4 bases, J lost 3 bases, and 10 bases lay in between. This CDR3 has 13 residues. Per the germline V gene, CDR1 is ENHRY and CDR2 is SYGVKD. The CDR3, as DNA: TGTGCCATCAGTGGTACGGGGGTCTACGAGCAGTACTTC. The encoded protein is CAISGTGVYEQYF.